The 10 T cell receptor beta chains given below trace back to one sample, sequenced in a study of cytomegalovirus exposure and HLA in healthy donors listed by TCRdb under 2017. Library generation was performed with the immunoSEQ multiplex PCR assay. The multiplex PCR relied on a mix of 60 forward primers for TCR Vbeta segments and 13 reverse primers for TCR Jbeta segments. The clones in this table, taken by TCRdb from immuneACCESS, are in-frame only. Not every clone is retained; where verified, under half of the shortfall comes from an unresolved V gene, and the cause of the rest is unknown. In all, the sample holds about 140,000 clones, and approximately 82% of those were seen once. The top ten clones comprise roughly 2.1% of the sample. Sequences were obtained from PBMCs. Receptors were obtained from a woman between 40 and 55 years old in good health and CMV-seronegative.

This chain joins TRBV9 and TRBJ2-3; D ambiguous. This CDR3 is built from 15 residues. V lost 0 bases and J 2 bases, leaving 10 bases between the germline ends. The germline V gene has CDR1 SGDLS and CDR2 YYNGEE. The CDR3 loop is CASSVVPGYTDTQYF. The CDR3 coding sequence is TGTGCCAGCAGCGTAGTGCCAGGCTACACAGATACGCAGTATTTT.

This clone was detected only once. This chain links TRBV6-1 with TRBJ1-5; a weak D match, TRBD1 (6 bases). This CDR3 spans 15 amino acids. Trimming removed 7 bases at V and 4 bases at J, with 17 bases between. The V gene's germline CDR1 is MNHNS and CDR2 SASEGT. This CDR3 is CASISAGVGNQPQHF. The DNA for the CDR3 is TGTGCCAGCATTTCGGCAGGGGTAGGAAATCAGCCCCAGCATTTT.

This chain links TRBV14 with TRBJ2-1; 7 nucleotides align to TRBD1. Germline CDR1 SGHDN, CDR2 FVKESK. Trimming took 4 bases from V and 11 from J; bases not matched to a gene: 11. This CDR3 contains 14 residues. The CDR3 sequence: CASSLPRAGGQQFF. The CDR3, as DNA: TGTGCCAGCAGCCTACCCAGGGCAGGGGGACAGCAGTTCTTC.

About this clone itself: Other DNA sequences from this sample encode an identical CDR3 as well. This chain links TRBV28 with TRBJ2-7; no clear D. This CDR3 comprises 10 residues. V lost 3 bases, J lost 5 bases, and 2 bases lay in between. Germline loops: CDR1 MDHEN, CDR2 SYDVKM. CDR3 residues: CASSFNEQYF. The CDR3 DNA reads TGTGCCAGCAGTTTTAACGAGCAGTACTTC.

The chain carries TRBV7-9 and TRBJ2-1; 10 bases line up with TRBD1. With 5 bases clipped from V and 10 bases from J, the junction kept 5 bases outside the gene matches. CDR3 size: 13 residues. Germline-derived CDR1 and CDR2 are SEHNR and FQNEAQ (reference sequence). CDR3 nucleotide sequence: TGTGCCAGCAGCCTCCTGGACAGGGGGGAGCAGTTCTTC. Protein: CASSLLDRGEQFF.

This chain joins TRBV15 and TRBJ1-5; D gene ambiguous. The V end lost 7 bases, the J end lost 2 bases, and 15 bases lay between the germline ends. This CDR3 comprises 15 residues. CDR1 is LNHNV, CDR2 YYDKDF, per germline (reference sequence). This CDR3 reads CATTPGTQGNQPQHF. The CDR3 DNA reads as TGTGCCACCACTCCCGGTACCCAGGGCAATCAGCCCCAGCATTTT.

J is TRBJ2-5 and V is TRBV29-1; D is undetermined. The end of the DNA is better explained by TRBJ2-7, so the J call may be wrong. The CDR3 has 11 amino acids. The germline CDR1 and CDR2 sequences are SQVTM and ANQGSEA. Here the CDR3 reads CSVRRDYEQYF. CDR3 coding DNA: TGCAGCGTCCGCCGAGACTACGAGCAGTACTTC.

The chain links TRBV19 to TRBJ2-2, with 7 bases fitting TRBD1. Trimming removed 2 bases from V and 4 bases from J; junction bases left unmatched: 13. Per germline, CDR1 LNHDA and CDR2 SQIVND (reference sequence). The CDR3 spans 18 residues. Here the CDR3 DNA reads TGTGCCAGTAGTATAAGACAGGGTTCGGACTTGGGCACCGGGGAGCTGTTTTTT. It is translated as CASSIRQGSDLGTGELFF.

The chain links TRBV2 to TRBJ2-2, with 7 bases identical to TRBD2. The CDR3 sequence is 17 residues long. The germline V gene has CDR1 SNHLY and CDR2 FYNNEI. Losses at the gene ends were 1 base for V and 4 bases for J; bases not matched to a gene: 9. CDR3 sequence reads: CASSEVGGSHPTGELFF. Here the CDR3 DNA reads TGTGCCAGCAGTGAAGTGGGGGGGTCGCACCCCACCGGGGAGCTGTTTTTT.

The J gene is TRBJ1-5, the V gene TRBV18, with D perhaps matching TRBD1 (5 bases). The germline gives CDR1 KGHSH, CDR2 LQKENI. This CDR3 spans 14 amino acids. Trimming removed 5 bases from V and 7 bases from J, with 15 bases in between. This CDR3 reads CASSFQGGSQPQHF. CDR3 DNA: TGTGCCAGCTCATTCCAGGGAGGAAGCCAGCCCCAGCATTTT.